These T cell receptor beta chains were read from a single sample in a study of blood T cell repertoires in COVID-19. Generated by immunoSEQ multiplex PCR, the TCRdb table keeps only in-frame clones and is missing some. This sample carries about 54,000 clones, around nine tenths of them seen once, and the ten largest clones take about 3%. The sample taken for sequencing was peripheral blood. These receptors originate from a human donor in a cohort sampled during active COVID-19. Each CDR3 is given with its conserved first and last residue. A D gene is named only where the DNA matches it firmly. Clone size is shown for a subset of rows, as once, few, many or a class of expanded clone.

>TRBV2|-|TRBJ1-5|-
TGTGCCAGCAGGGACCAGGAGGGTCGGAAGCCCCAGCATTTT
CASRDQEGRKPQHF
>TRBV5-4|-|TRBJ2-3|TRBD2
TGTGCCAGCAGCGCAGAACTAGCGGTCGGAAGGGATACGCAGTATTTT
CASSAELAVGRDTQYF
>TRBV18|-|TRBJ2-5|TRBD1
TGTGCCAGCTCAAGGACAGGGGGAGAGACCCAGTACTTC
CASSRTGGETQYF
>TRBV11-1|-|TRBJ2-5|TRBD2
TGTGCCAGCAGCCCCGGAGGGAGGGTCAGCGGAGAGACCCAGTACTTC
CASSPGGRVSGETQYF
>TRBV27|few|TRBJ1-5|-
TGTGCCAGCAGTTTTAGGGGGAATCAGCCCCAGCATTTT
CASSFRGNQPQHF
>TRBV3-1/TRBV3-2|-|TRBJ2-7|TRBD2
TGTGCCAGCAGCCAAGGGGGTGGGAGGGCCTTAGGCGAGCAGTACTTC
CASSQGGGRALGEQYF
>TRBV5-1|-|TRBJ2-3|-
TGCGCCAGCAGCTTCGACTCATCGACAGATACGCAGTATTTT
CASSFDSSTDTQYF
>TRBV2|once|TRBJ2-5|-
TGTGTCAGCAACGATAGGGGTCGAGAGACCCAGTACTTC
CVSNDRGRETQYF
>TRBV2|-|TRBJ1-1|-
TGTGCCAGCAGACCACAGGGTGGTAACACTGAAGCTTTCTTT
CASRPQGGNTEAFF
>TRBV6-2/TRBV6-3|-|TRBJ2-7|-
TGTGCCAGCAGTCCCCCAGAAGAATCCTACGAGCAGTACTTC
CASSPPEESYEQYF
>TRBV7-2|-|TRBJ1-1|TRBD1
TGTGCCAGCAGCTACCATAACAGACAGGGGGCTGAAGCTTTCTTT
CASSYHNRQGAEAFF